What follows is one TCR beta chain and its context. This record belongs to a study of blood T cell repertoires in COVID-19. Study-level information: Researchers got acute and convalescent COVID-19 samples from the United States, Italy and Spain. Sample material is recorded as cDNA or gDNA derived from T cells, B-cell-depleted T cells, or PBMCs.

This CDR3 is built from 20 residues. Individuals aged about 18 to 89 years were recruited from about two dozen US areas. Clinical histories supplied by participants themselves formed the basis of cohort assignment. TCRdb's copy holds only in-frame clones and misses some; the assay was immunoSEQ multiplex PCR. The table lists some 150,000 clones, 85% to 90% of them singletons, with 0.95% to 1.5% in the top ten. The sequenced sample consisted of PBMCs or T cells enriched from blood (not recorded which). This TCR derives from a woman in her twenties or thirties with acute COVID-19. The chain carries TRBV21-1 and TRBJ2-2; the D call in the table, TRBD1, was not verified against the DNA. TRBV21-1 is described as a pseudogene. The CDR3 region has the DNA TGTGCCAGCAGCAAGGGCAGGGGAGCCAGGGGGCCGGGTAAGACCGGGGAGCTGTTTTTT. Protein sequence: CASSKGRGARGPGKTGELFF.